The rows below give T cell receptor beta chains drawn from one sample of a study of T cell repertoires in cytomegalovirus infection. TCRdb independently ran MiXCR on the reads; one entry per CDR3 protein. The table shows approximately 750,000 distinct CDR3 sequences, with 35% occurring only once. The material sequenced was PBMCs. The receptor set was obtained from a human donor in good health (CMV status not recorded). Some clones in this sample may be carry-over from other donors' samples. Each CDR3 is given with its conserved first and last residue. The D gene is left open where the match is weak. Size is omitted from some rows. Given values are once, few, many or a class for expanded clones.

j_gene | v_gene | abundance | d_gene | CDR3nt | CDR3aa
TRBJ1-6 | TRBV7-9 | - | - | TGTGCCAGCCCGGACCCCCTCCACTTT | CASPDPLHF
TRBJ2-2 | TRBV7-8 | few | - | TGTGCCAGCAGCGAGGGACTGGCCGGGGAGCTGTTTTTT | CASSEGLAGELFF
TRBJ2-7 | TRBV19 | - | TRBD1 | TGTGCCAGTACCCCTGGGACAGGGAATACCTACGAGCAGTACTTC | CASTPGTGNTYEQYF
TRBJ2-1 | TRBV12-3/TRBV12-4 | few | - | TGTGCCAGCAGCCCCCCGGGGCGCCATGAGCAGTTCTTC | CASSPPGRHEQFF
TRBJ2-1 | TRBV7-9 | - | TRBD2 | TGTGCCAGCAGCTCCCAGACTAGCGGGAGGAGTATATACAATGAGCAGTTCTTC | CASSSQTSGRSIYNEQFF
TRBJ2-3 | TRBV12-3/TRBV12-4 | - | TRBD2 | TGTGCCAGCAGAATAGCGGGAGGAGGTACAGATACGCAGTATTTT | CASRIAGGGTDTQYF
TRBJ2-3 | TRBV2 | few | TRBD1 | TGTGCCAGCAGTGTTGAGGGACAGAGCACAGATACGCAGTATTTT | CASSVEGQSTDTQYF
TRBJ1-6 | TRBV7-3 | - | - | TGTGCCAGCAGCTCCTCGAGCTCCTATAATTCACCCCTCCACTTT | CASSSSSSYNSPLHF
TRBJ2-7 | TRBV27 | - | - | TGTGCCAGCGGGACTGTAAACTACGAGCAGTACTTC | CASGTVNYEQYF
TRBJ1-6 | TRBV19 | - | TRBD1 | TGTGCCATTAGGACGACAGGGTCGCGATCACCCCTCCACTTT | CAIRTTGSRSPLHF
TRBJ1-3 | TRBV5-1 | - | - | TGCGCCAGCAGTACACAGGGCTCCTCTGGAAACACCATATATTTT | CASSTQGSSGNTIYF
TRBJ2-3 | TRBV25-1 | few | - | TGTGCCAGCAGTGATAGACTAGACTCTAGCACAGATACGCAGTATTTT | CASSDRLDSSTDTQYF
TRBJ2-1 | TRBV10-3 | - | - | TGTGCCATCAGTGAACCGGGACCCACCTACAATGAGCAGTTCTTC | CAISEPGPTYNEQFF
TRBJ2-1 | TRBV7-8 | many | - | TGTGCCAGCAGCCCCGTGACAGGGACTACCCGCAATGAGCAGTTCTTC | CASSPVTGTTRNEQFF
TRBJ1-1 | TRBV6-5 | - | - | TGTACCAGCAGTTACTCGATTCAGAACCTGAACACTGAAGCTTTCTTT | CTSSYSIQNLNTEAFF
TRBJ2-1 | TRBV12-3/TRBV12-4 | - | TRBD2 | TGTGCCAGCAGTCATAGCGGGGGGGCCTACAATGAGCAGTTCTTC | CASSHSGGAYNEQFF
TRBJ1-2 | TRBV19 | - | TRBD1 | TGTGCCAGTATGGTCCGGACAGGGTCCCGTGGCTACACCTTC | CASMVRTGSRGYTF
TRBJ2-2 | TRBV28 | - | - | TGTGCCAGCCGACAGTACAACTCCTTAAGCAACACCGGGGAGCTGTTTTTT | CASRQYNSLSNTGELFF
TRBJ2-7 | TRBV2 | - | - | TGTGCCACCTCTAGGGACACCCACTACGAGCAGTACTTC | CATSRDTHYEQYF
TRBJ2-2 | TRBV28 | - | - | TGTGCCAGCCAACGGACCATCGGGGAGCTGTTTTTT | CASQRTIGELFF
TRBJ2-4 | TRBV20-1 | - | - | TGCAGTGCTAGGTCAACTCGGGAAAACATTCAGTACTTC | CSARSTRENIQYF
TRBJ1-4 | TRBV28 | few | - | TGTGCCAGCAGTTTACCGTCAGGTGGTAGTGAAAAACTGTTTTTT | CASSLPSGGSEKLFF
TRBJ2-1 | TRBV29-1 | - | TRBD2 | TGCAGCGTTTACGCGGGAGGGCTTAAGGATGAGCAGTTCTTC | CSVYAGGLKDEQFF
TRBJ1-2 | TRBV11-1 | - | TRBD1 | TGTGCCAGCAGCCCACCGGACAGGGGCGGGTATGGCTACACCTTC | CASSPPDRGGYGYTF
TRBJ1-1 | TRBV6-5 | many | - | TGTGCCAGCAGTTACTTATGGAACACTGAAGCTTTCTTT | CASSYLWNTEAFF
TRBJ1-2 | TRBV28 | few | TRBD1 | TGTGCCAGCAGTTCTCCCGGGACAGGGGGTGACTATGGCTACACCTTC | CASSSPGTGGDYGYTF
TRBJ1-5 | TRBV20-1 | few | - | TGCAGTGCTAGAGGAAATAGCAATCAGCCCCAGCATTTT | CSARGNSNQPQHF
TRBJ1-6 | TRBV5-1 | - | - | TGCGCCAGCAGATCGACGGAGATCAATTCACCCCTCCACTTT | CASRSTEINSPLHF
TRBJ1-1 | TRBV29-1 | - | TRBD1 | TGCAGCGGAACCGGGACAGTGAACACTGAAGCTTTCTTT | CSGTGTVNTEAFF
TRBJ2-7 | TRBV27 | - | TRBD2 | TGTGCCAGCAGTTTAGTCCTAGCGGGCCCTTACGAGCAGTACTTC | CASSLVLAGPYEQYF
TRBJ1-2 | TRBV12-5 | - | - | TGTGCTAGTGGTATTGGAGACAGGAGGGGTGAAGGCTACACCTTC | CASGIGDRRGEGYTF
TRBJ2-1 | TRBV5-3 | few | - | TGTGCCAGCAGCTTGACTACATCGAGCTCCTACAATGAGCAGTTCTTC | CASSLTTSSSYNEQFF
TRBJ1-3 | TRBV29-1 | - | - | TGCAGCGTGGGCAATGGAAACACCATATATTTT | CSVGNGNTIYF